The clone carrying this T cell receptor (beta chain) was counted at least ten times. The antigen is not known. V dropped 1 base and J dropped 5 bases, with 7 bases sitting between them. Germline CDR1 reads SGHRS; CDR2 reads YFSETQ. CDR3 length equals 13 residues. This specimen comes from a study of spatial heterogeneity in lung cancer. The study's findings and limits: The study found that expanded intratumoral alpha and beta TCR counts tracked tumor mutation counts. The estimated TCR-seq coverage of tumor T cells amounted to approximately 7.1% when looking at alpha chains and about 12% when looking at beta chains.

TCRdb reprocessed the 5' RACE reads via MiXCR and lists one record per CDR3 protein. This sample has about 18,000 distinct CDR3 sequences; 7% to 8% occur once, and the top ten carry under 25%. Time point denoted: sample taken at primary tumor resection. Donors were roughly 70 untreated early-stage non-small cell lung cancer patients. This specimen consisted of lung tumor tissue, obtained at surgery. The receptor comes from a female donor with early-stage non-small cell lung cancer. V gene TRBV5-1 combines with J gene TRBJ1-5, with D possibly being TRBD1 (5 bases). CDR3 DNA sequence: TGCGCCAGCAGCTTGAGAGGGGATCAGCCCCAGCATTTT. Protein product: CASSLRGDQPQHF.